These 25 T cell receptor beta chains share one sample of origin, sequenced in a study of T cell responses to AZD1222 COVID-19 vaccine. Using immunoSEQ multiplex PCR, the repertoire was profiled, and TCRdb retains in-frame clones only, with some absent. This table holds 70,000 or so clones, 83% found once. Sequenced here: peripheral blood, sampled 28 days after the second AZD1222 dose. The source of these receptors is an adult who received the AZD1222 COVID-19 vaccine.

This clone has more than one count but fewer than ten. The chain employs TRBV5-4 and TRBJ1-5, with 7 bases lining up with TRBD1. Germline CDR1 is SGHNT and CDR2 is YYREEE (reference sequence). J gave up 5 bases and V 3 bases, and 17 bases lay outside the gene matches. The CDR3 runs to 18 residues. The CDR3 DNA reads TGTGCCAGCAGCTCCGCCCGACAGGGCTCAGAGGGGGATCAGCCCCAGCATTTT. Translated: CASSSARQGSEGDQPQHF.

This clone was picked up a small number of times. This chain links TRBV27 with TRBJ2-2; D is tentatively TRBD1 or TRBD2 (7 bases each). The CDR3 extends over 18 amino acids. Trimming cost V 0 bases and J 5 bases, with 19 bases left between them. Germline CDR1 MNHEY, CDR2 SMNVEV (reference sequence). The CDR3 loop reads CASSLSGGTVWATGELFF. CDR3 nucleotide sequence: TGTGCCAGCAGTTTATCGGGAGGGACAGTATGGGCTACCGGGGAGCTGTTTTTT.

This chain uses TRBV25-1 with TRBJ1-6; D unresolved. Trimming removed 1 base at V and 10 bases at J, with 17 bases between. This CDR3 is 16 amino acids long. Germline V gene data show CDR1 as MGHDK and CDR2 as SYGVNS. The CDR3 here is CASSESFGLIRSPLHF. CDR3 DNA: TGTGCCAGCAGTGAATCGTTCGGGCTGATCCGGTCACCCCTCCACTTT.

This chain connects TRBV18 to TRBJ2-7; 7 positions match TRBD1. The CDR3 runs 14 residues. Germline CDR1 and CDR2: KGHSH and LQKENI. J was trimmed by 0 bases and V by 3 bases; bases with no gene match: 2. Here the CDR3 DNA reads TGTGCCAGCTCACCGGGGACAGTCTCCTACGAGCAGTACTTC. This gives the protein CASSPGTVSYEQYF.

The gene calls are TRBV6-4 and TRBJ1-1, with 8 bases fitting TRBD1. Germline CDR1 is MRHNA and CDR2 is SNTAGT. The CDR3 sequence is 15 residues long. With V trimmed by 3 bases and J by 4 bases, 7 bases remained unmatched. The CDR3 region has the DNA TGTGCCAGCAGTGAAGCCAGGGGGCCCGGCACTGAAGCTTTCTTT. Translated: CASSEARGPGTEAFF.

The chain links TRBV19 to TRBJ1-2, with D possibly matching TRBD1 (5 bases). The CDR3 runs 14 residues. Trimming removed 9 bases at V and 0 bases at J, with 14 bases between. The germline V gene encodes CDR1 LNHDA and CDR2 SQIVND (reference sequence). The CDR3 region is CASHRGSANYGYTF. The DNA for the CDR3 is TGTGCCAGCCACCGGGGCTCGGCTAACTATGGCTACACCTTC.

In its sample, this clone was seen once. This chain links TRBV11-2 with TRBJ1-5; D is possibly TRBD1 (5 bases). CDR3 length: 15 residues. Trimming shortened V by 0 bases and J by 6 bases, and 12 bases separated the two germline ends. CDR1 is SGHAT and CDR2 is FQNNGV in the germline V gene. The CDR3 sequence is CASSLDWAGSQPQHF. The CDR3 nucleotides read TGTGCCAGCAGCTTAGATTGGGCAGGGAGTCAGCCCCAGCATTTT.

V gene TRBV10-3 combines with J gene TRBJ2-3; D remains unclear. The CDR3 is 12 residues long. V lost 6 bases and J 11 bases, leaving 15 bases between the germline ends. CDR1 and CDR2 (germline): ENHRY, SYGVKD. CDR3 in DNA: TGTGCCATCAGCGTTGAAGACCTCAAGCAGTATTTT. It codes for CAISVEDLKQYF.

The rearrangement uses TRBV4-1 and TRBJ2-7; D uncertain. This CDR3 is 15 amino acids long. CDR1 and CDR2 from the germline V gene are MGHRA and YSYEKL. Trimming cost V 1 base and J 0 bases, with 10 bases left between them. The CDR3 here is CASSQGIDPSYEQYF. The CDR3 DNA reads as TGCGCCAGCAGCCAAGGAATTGACCCCTCCTACGAGCAGTACTTC.

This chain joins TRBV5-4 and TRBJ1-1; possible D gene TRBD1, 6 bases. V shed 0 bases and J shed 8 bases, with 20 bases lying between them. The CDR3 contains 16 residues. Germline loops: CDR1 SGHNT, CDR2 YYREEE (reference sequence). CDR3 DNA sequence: TGTGCCAGCAGCTTGGTATATCAGGGGATTTACGGAGAAGCTTTCTTT. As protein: CASSLVYQGIYGEAFF.

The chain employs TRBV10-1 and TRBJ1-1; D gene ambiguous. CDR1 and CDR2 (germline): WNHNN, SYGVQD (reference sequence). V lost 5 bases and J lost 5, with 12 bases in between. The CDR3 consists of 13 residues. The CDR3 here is CASSPLGRTEAFF. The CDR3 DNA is TGCGCCAGCAGTCCACTGGGTCGTACTGAAGCTTTCTTT.

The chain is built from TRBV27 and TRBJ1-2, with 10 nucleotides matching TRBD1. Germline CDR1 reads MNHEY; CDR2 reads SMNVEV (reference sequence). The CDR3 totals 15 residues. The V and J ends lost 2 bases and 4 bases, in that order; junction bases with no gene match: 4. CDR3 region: CASSLATGGVYGYTF. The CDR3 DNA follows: TGTGCCAGCAGTTTAGCGACAGGGGGCGTCTATGGCTACACCTTC.

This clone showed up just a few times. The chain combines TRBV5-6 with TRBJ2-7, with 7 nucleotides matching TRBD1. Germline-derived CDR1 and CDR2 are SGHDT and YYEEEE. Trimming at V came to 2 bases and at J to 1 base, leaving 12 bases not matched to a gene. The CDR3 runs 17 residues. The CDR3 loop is CASSLASGGSKSYEQYF. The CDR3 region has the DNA TGTGCCAGCAGCTTAGCTTCAGGGGGAAGCAAGTCCTACGAGCAGTACTTC.

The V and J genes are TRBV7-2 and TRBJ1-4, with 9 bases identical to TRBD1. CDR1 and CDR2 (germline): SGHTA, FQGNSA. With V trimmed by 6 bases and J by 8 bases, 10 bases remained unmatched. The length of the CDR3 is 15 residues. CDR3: CASRRTGGAGEKLFF. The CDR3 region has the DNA TGTGCCAGCAGACGCACAGGGGGCGCCGGGGAAAAACTGTTTTTT.

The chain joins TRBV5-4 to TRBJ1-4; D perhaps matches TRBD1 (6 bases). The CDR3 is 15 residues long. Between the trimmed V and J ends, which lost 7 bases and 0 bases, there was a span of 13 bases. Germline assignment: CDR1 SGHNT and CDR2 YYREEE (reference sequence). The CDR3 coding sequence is TGTGCCAGCCACCAAGGGGGTTCAACTAATGAAAAACTGTTTTTT. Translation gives CASHQGGSTNEKLFF.

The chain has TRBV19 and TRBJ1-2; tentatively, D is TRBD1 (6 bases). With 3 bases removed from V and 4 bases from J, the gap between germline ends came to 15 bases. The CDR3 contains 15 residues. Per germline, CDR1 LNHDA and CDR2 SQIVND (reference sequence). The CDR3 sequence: CASSMWDKGTYGYTF. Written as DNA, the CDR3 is TGTGCCAGTAGTATGTGGGACAAGGGGACCTATGGCTACACCTTC.

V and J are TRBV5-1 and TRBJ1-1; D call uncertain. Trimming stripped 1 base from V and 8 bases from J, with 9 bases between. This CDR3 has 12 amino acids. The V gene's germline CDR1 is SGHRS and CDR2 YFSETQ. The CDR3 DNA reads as TGCGCCAGCAGCTTGAATTCGGGGGAAGCTTTCTTT. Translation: CASSLNSGEAFF. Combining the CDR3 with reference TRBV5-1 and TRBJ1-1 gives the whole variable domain KAGVTQTPRYLIKTRGQQVTLSCSPISGHRSVSWYQQTPGQGLQFLFEYFSETQRNKGNFPGRFSGRQFSNSRSEMNVSTLELGDSALYLCASSLNSGEAFFGQGTRLTVV.

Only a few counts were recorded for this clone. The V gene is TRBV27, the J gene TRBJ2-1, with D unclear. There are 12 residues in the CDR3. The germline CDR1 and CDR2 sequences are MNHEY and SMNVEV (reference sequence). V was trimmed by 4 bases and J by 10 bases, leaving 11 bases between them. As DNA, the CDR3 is TGTGCCAGCAGTTCCCCTCCTCTAGAGCAGTTCTTC. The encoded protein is CASSSPPLEQFF.

This chain's CDR3 is CASSSPSAQGTGELFF. CDR3 coding DNA: TGTGCCAGCAGTTCACCAAGTGCCCAGGGCACCGGGGAGCTGTTTTTT. This chain joins TRBV28 and TRBJ2-2, with D possibly being TRBD1 (5 bases). V lost 4 bases and J 4 bases, leaving 16 bases between the germline ends. This CDR3 region has 16 residues. In germline, CDR1 is MDHEN, CDR2 SYDVKM.

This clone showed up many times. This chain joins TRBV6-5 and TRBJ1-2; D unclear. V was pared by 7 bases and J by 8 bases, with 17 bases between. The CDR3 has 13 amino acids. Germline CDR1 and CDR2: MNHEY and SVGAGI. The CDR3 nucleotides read TGTGCCAGCATAAATGGAGGCAGCCGGGGCTACACCTTC. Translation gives CASINGGSRGYTF.

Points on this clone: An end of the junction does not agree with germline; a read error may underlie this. The CDR3 bases are TGTGCCAGCAGCGAAGGGGTACAGGGGACCTACGAGCAGTACTTC. It specifies CASSEGVQGTYEQYF. The V call is TRBV6-1, the J call TRBJ2-7, with 7 bases lining up with TRBD1. This CDR3 is built from 15 residues. Germline values: CDR1 MNHNS, CDR2 SASEGT.

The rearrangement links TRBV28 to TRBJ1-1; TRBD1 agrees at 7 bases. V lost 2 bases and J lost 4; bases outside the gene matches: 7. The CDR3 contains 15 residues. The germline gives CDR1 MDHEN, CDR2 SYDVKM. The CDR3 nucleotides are TGTGCCAGCAGTTTAGGCGCAGGGGGAAGCACTGAAGCTTTCTTT. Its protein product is CASSLGAGGSTEAFF. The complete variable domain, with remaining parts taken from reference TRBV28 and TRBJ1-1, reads DVKVTQSSRYLVKRTGEKVFLECVQDMDHENMFWYRQDPGLGLRLIYFSYDVKMKEKGDIPEGYSVSREKKERFSLILESASTNQTSMYLCASSLGAGGSTEAFFGQGTRLTVV.

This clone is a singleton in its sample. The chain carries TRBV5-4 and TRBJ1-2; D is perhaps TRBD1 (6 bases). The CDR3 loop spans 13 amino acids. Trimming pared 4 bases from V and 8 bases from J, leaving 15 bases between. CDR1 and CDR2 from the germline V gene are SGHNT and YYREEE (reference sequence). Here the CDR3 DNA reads TGTGCCAGCAGCATGACAGGTCCAGGAGGCTACACCTTC. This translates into CASSMTGPGGYTF.

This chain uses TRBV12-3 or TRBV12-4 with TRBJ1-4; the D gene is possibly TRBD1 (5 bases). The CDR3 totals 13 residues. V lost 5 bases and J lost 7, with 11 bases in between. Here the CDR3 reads CASSGGGSEKLFF. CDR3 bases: TGTGCCAGCAGTGGGGGGGGTTCTGAAAAACTGTTTTTT.

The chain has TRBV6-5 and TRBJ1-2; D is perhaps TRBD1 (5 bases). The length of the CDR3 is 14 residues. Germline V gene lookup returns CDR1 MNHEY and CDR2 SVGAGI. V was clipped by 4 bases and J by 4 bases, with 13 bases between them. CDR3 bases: TGTGCCAGCAGTTCTTCAGGGTACGGCTATGGCTACACCTTC. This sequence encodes CASSSSGYGYGYTF.